Listed here is a single T cell receptor beta chain. Its matching antigen is unknown. TCR beta cDNA libraries had unique molecular identifiers. Starting from roughly 1 to 10 million T cells, the study yielded roughly 0.5 million cDNA molecules. One entry per CDR3 protein, called by TCRdb with MiXCR from the PCR reads. The sample contains under 650,000 distinct CDR3 sequences, around 47% of which appear only once. The data originate from a study of post-analysis software for immune sequencing data. Study-wide findings and caveats: Roughly five TRBV segments appeared more often in patients than in controls, and TRBV5-6, TRBV5-1 and TRBV20-1 were among these. Normalized Chao1 diversity in multiple sclerosis patients fell significantly below that of controls.

Germline V CDR1 and CDR2: SGHDT, YYEEEE. V lost 4 bases to trimming and J lost 9 bases, with 14 bases between them. The CDR3 spans 13 residues. V and J are TRBV5-6 and TRBJ2-1; a weak D match, TRBD2 (6 bases). This TCR was recovered from a girl between 5 and 17 years old with multiple sclerosis. Sequencing input: blood. In DNA, the CDR3 is TGTGCCAGCAGCGGACGAACTAGCCGTGAGCAGTTCTTC. As protein: CASSGRTSREQFF.